The rows below give T cell receptor beta chains drawn from one sample of a study of T cells expressing NK-cell markers. Reprocessing the 5' RACE reads, TCRdb reports a single entry for every CDR3 protein and omits DNA. This listing includes some 500,000 distinct CDR3 sequences. Sequenced: blood T cells: a sorted CD56 or NKG2C T cell subset, CD4+ or CD8+ T cells, or bulk PBMC T cells (not recorded which). These TCRs come from a woman aged 50 to 60 in good health. CDR3s include the opening cysteine and the closing phenylalanine or tryptophan.

TRBJ2-1 | TRBV12-3/TRBV12-4 | CASSLSGLPYTYNEQFF
TRBJ1-4 | TRBV28 | CASRSGLVEKLFF
TRBJ2-3 | TRBV11-2 | CASSRGTRVSTDTQYF
TRBJ2-2 | TRBV7-6 | CASSLTGGADTGELFF
TRBJ2-3 | TRBV6-5 | CASGASGSKGTDTQYF
TRBJ1-6 | TRBV7-9 | CASSSRDGNSPLHF
TRBJ2-2 | TRBV28 | CASSLLQTGGRDGELFF
TRBJ2-1 | TRBV24-1 | CATSDLDDWTSGAYNEQFF
TRBJ2-7 | TRBV7-9 | CASSLAVSSETYEQYF
TRBJ2-4 | TRBV5-1 | CASSLLGLAKNIQYF
TRBJ2-7 | TRBV7-6 | CASSPSEVLNVYEQYF
TRBJ1-1 | TRBV4-1 | CASRDRETLNTEAFF
TRBJ1-3 | TRBV10-3 | CAISPTESRNTIYF
TRBJ1-1 | TRBV10-3 | CASLGGRNTEAFF
TRBJ2-1 | TRBV19 | CASTQPGGRNNEQFF
TRBJ1-2 | TRBV4-1 | CASSQVTDRESYTF
TRBJ2-4 | TRBV24-1 | CATSGVVGHGVAAKNIQYF